The T cell receptor beta chain described here comes from a study of T cell repertoires in cytomegalovirus infection. About the study: It can be stated that public TCR beta signatures indicated CMV infection as well as a matching HLA type.

This clonotype was detected ten times or more. The antigen is unknown. Broader study findings: The ex vivo response was dominated by HLA-C-restricted CMV-specific TCR beta clonotypes.

CDR1 and CDR2 (germline): SGHTA, FQGNSA. The ends were cut back, 1 base at V and 1 base at J, with 7 bases in the middle. The CDR3 loop spans 14 amino acids. MiXCR, applied by TCRdb to the reads, yields one record per CDR3 protein. The table shows around 140,000 distinct CDR3 sequences, with 5.5% to 8% occurring only once. The rearrangement joins TRBV7-2 to TRBJ1-1, with D hard to call. The sample consisted of PBMCs. This TCR was recovered from a human donor in good health (CMV status not recorded). Some clones in this sample may be carry-over from other donors' samples. CDR3: CASSLVSRNTEAFF. DNA for the CDR3: TGTGCCAGCAGCTTAGTTTCAAGGAACACTGAAGCTTTCTTT.